What follows are 8 T cell receptor beta chains derived from one specimen sequenced in a study of cytomegalovirus exposure and HLA in healthy donors. With 60 Vbeta and 13 Jbeta primers, the PCR was carried out. Only in-frame clones appear in the TCRdb table, and some are missing; sequencing was by immunoSEQ multiplex PCR. Of around 150,000 clones in the sample, around four fifths were seen once. Sample: PBMCs. Source of these receptors: a boy younger than 10 in good health and CMV-seronegative.

A few counts support this clone. The chain has TRBV19 and TRBJ2-2, with 10 bases fitting TRBD2. There are 16 residues in the CDR3. J lost 6 bases, V lost 7 bases, and 11 bases had no gene match. Germline V gene data show CDR1 as LNHDA and CDR2 as SQIVND (reference sequence). In DNA, the CDR3 is TGTGCCAGTAAAACTAGCGGGATTACTTATCCCGGGGAGCTGTTTTTT. It yields the protein CASKTSGITYPGELFF. Based on the CDR3 plus reference TRBV19 and TRBJ2-2, the full variable domain is DGGITQSPKYLFRKEGQNVTLSCEQNLNHDAMYWYRQDPGQGLRLIYYSQIVNDFQKGDIAEGYSVSREKKESFPLTVTSAQKNPTAFYLCASKTSGITYPGELFFGEGSRLTVL.

The chain is built from TRBV5-1 and TRBJ2-7, with D hard to call. This CDR3 has 14 residues. Germline CDR1 and CDR2: SGHRS and YFSETQ. The V end lost 0 bases, the J end lost 5 bases, and 12 bases lay between the germline ends. In DNA, the CDR3 is TGCGCCAGCAGCTTGGCCTCGACTTATGACGAGCAGTACTTC. As protein: CASSLASTYDEQYF.

The rearrangement joins TRBV6-1 to TRBJ1-1; D unclear. Germline lookup yields CDR1 MNHNS and CDR2 SASEGT. Trimming took off 2 bases at V and 1 base at J, with 8 bases between the two ends. The CDR3 loop spans 14 amino acids. In DNA, the CDR3 is TGTGCCAGCAGTGAACAGAGAGGGAACACTGAAGCTTTCTTT. Translating gives CASSEQRGNTEAFF.

This chain uses TRBV5-4 with TRBJ2-5, with TRBD1 as a possible D gene (6 bases). Germline lookup yields CDR1 SGHNT and CDR2 YYREEE (reference sequence). This CDR3 region has 13 residues. V gave up 4 bases and J gave up 2 bases, with 9 bases separating them. CDR3 nucleotide sequence: TGTGCCAGCAGCCATGGACAGCAAGAGACCCAGTACTTC. Amino acid sequence: CASSHGQQETQYF.

The DNA for the CDR3 is TGTGCCACCCGGGACAGTCGAATCAAGCCCCAGCATTTT. It specifies CATRDSRIKPQHF. The chain is built from TRBV2 and TRBJ1-5; 7 bases align to TRBD1. Germline assignment: CDR1 SNHLY and CDR2 FYNNEI. The V and J ends lost 10 bases and 8 bases, in that order; junction bases with no gene match: 11. The CDR3 spans 13 residues.

The chain is built from TRBV2 and TRBJ2-1; D not certain. Trimming left V 6 bases short and J 0 bases short, with 18 bases between. Germline V gene sequence: CDR1 SNHLY, CDR2 FYNNEI. This CDR3 is 17 amino acids long. This CDR3 reads CASRLFDSYASYNEQFF. In DNA form, the CDR3 reads TGTGCCAGCAGGTTATTTGACTCCTACGCCTCCTACAATGAGCAGTTCTTC.

V usage is TRBV6-5 and J usage is TRBJ1-1; D ambiguous. V lost 1 base and J 2 bases, leaving 11 bases between the germline ends. The germline V gene has CDR1 MNHEY and CDR2 SVGAGI. CDR3 size: 15 residues. The CDR3 loop reads CASSYFASGNTEAFF. The CDR3 nucleotides are TGTGCCAGCAGTTACTTCGCGTCGGGAAACACTGAAGCTTTCTTT.

The chain is built from TRBV5-1 and TRBJ1-2; D is perhaps TRBD1 (5 bases). Germline V CDR1 and CDR2: SGHRS, YFSETQ. Trimming removed 1 base at V and 8 bases at J, with 21 bases between. The CDR3 sequence is 16 residues long. Here the CDR3 DNA reads TGCGCCAGCAGCTTGAGTGTGTACAGGTTGAATGGCGGCTACACCTTC. It specifies CASSLSVYRLNGGYTF.